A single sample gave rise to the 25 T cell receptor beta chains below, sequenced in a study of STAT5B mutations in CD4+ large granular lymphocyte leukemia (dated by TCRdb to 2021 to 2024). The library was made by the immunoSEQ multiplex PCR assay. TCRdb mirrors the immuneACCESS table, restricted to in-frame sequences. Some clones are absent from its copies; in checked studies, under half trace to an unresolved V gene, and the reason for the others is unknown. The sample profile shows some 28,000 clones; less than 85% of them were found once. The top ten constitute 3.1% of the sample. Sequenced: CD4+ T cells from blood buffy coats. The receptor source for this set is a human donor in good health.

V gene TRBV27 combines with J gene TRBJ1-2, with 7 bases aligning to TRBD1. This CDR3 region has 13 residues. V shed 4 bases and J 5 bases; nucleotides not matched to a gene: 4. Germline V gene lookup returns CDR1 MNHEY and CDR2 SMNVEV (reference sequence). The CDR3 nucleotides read TGTGCCAGCAGTTATAGGGGGCTTTATGGCTACACCTTC. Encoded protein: CASSYRGLYGYTF.

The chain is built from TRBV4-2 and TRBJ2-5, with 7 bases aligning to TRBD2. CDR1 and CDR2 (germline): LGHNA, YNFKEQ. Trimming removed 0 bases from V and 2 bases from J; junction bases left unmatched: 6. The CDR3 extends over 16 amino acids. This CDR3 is CASSQDPPSGQETQYF. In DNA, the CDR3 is TGTGCCAGCAGCCAAGATCCGCCTAGCGGACAAGAGACCCAGTACTTC.

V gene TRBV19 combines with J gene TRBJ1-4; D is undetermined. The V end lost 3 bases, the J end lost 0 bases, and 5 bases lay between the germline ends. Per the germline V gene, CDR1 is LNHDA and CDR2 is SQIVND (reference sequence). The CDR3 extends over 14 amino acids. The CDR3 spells CASSMAATNEKLFF. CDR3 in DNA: TGTGCCAGTAGTATGGCTGCAACTAATGAAAAACTGTTTTTT.

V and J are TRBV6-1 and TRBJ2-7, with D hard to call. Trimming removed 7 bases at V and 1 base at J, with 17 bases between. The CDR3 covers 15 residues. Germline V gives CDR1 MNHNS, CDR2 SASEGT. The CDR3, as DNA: TGTGCCAGCACCGGAGACATAATGTTTTCCTACGAGCAGTACTTC. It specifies CASTGDIMFSYEQYF.

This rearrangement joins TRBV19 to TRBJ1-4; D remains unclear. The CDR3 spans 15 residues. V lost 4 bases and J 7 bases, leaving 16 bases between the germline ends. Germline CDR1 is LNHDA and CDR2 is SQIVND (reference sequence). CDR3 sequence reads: CASSTGFGEGEKLFF. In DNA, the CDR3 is TGTGCCAGTAGTACCGGGTTTGGGGAGGGTGAAAAACTGTTTTTT. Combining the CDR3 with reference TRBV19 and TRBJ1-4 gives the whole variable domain DGGITQSPKYLFRKEGQNVTLSCEQNLNHDAMYWYRQDPGQGLRLIYYSQIVNDFQKGDIAEGYSVSREKKESFPLTVTSAQKNPTAFYLCASSTGFGEGEKLFFGSGTQLSVL.

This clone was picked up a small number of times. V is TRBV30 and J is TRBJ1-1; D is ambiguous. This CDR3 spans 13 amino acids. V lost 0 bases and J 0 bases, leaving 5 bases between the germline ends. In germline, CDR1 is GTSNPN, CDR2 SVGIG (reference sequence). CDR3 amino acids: CAWSVGVNTEAFF. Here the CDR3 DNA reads TGTGCCTGGAGTGTGGGAGTGAACACTGAAGCTTTCTTT.

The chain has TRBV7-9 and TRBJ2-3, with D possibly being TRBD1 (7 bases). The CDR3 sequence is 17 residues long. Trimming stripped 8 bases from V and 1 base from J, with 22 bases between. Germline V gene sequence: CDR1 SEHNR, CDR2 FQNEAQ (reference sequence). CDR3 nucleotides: TGTGCCAGCCGAACCTTACAGGGGCCGGGGGGCACAGATACGCAGTATTTT. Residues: CASRTLQGPGGTDTQYF. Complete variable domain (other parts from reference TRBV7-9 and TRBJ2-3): DTGVSQNPRHKITKRGQNVTFRCDPISEHNRLYWYRQTLGQGPEFLTYFQNEAQLEKSRLLSDRFSAERPKGSFSTLEIQRTEQGDSAMYLCASRTLQGPGGTDTQYFGPGTRLTVL.

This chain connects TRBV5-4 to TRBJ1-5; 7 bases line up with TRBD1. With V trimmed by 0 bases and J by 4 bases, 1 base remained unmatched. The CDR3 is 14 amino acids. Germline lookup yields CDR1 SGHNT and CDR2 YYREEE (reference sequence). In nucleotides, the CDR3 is TGTGCCAGCAGCTTGGCGGGACAGAATCAGCCCCAGCATTTT. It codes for CASSLAGQNQPQHF.

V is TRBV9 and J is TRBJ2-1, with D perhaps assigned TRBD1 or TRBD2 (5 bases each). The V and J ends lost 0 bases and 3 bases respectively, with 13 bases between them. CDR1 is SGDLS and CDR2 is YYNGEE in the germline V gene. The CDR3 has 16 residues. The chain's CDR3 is CASSVAGATDYNEQFF. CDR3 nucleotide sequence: TGTGCCAGCAGCGTAGCCGGGGCGACCGACTACAATGAGCAGTTCTTC.

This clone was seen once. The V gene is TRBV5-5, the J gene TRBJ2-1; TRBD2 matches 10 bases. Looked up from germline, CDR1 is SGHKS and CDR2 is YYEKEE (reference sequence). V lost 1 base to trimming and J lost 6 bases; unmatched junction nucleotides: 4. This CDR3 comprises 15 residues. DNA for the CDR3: TGTGCCAGCAGCTTGTTCTCTAGCGGGAGCAATGAGCAGTTCTTC. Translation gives CASSLFSSGSNEQFF. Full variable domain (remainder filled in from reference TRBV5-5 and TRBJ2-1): DAGVTQSPTHLIKTRGQQVTLRCSPISGHKSVSWYQQVLGQGPQFIFQYYEKEERGRGNFPDRFSARQFPNYSSELNVNALLLGDSALYLCASSLFSSGSNEQFFGPGTRLTVL.

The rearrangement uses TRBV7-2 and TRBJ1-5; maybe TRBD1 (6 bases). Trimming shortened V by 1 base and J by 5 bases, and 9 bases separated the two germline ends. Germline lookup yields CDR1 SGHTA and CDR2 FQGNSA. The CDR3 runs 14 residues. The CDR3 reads CASSLGRGHQPQHF. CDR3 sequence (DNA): TGTGCCAGCAGCTTAGGGCGGGGGCATCAGCCCCAGCATTTT.

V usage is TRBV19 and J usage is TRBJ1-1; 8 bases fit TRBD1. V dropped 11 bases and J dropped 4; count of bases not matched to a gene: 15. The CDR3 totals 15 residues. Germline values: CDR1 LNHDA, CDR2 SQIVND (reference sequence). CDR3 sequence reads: CASETGTGKATEAFF. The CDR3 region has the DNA TGTGCCTCAGAGACCGGGACAGGAAAGGCCACTGAAGCTTTCTTT.

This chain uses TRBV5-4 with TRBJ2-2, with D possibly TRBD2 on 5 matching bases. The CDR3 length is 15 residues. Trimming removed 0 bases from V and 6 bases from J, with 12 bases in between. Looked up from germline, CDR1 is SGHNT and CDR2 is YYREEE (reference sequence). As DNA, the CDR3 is TGTGCCAGCAGCTTGGCGGCTAGCAGAGCCGGGGAGCTGTTTTTT. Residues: CASSLAASRAGELFF.

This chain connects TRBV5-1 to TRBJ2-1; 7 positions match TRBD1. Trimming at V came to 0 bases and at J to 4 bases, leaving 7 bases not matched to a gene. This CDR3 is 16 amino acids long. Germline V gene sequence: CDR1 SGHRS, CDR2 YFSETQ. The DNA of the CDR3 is TGCGCCAGCAGCTTGGCCGGGACAGCCCTTTACAATGAGCAGTTCTTC. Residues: CASSLAGTALYNEQFF. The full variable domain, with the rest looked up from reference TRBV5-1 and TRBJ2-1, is KAGVTQTPRYLIKTRGQQVTLSCSPISGHRSVSWYQQTPGQGLQFLFEYFSETQRNKGNFPGRFSGRQFSNSRSEMNVSTLELGDSALYLCASSLAGTALYNEQFFGPGTRLTVL.

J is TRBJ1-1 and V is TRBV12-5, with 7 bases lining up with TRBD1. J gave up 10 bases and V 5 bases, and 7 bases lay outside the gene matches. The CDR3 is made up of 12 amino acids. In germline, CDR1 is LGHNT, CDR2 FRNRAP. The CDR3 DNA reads TGTGCTAGTGGTCTATCAGGGGGTCCAGCTTTCTTT. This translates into CASGLSGGPAFF.

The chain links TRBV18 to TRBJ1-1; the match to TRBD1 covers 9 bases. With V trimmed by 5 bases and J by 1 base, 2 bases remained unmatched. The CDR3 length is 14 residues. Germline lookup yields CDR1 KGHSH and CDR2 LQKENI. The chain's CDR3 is CASSVQGANTEAFF. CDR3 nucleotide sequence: TGTGCCAGCTCAGTACAGGGGGCGAACACTGAAGCTTTCTTT.

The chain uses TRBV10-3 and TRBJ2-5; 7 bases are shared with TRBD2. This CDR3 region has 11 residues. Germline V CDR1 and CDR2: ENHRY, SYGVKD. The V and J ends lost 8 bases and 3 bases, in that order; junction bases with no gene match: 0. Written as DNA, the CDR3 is TGTGCCATCCGGGGGGAAGAGACCCAGTACTTC. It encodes CAIRGEETQYF.

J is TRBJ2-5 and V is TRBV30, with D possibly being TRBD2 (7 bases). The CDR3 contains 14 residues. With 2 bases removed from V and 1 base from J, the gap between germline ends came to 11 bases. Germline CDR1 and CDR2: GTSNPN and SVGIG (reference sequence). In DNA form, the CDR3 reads TGTGCCTGGAGTCAGGGGAGGGCCCAAGAGACCCAGTACTTC. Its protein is CAWSQGRAQETQYF.

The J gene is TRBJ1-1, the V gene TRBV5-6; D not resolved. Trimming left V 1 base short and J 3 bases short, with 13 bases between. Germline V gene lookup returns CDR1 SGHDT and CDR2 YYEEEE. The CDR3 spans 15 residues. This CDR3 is CASSLNTGRDTEAFF. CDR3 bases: TGTGCCAGCAGCTTGAATACGGGGAGGGACACTGAAGCTTTCTTT. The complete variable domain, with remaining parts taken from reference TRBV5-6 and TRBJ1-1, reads DAGVTQSPTHLIKTRGQQVTLRCSPKSGHDTVSWYQQALGQGPQFIFQYYEEEERQRGNFPDRFSGHQFPNYSSELNVNALLLGDSALYLCASSLNTGRDTEAFFGQGTRLTVV.

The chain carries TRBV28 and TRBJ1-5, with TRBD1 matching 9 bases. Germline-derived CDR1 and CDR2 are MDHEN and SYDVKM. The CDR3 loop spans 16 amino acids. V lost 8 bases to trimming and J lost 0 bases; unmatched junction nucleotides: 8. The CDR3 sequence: CASGVTGGFSNQPQHF. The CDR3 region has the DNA TGTGCCAGCGGTGTAACAGGGGGCTTTAGCAATCAGCCCCAGCATTTT.

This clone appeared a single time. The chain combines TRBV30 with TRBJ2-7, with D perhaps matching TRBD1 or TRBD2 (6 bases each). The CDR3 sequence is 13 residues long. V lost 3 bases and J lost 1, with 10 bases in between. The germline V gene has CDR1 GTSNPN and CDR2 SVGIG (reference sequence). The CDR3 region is CAWRGGSSYEQYF. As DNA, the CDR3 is TGTGCCTGGAGGGGGGGCAGTTCCTACGAGCAGTACTTC.

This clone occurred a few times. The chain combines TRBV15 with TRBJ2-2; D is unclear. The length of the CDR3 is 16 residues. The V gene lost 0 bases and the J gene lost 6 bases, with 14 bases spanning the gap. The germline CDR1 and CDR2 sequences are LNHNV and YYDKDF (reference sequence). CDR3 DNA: TGTGCCACCAGCAGAGATAGAGTCAGCGCACCCGGGGAGCTGTTTTTT. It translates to CATSRDRVSAPGELFF.

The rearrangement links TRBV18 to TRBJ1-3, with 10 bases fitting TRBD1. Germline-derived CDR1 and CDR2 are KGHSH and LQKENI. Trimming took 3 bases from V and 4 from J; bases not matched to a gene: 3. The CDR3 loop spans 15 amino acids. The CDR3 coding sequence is TGTGCCAGCTCACCTGACAGGGGGCCAGGAAACACCATATATTTT. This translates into CASSPDRGPGNTIYF.

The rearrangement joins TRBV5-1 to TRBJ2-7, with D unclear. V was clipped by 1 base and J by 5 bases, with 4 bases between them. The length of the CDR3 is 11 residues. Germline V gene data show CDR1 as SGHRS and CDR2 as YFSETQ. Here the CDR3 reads CASSLNHEQYF. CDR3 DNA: TGCGCCAGCAGCTTGAACCACGAGCAGTACTTC.

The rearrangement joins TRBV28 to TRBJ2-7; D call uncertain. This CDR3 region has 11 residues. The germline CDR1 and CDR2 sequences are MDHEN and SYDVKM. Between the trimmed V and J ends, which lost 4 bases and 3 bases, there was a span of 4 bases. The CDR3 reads CASSSVYEQYF. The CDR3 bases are TGTGCCAGCAGTTCAGTCTACGAGCAGTACTTC.